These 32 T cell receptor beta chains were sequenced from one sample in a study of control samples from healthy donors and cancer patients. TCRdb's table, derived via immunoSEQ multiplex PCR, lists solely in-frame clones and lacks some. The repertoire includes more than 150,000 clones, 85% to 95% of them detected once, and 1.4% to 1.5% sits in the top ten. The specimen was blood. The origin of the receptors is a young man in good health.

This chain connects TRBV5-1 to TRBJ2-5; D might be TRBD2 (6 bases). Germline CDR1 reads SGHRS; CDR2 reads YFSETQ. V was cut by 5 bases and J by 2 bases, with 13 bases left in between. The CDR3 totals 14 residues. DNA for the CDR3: TGCGCCAGCAGACCCCAGACTAGTCAAGAGACCCAGTACTTC. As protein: CASRPQTSQETQYF.

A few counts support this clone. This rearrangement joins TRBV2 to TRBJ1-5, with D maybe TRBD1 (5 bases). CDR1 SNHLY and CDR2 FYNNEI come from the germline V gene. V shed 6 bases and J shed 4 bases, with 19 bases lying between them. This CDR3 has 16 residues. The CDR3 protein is CASSDADKKGNQPQHF. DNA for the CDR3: TGTGCCAGCAGCGACGCGGACAAGAAGGGTAATCAGCCCCAGCATTTT.

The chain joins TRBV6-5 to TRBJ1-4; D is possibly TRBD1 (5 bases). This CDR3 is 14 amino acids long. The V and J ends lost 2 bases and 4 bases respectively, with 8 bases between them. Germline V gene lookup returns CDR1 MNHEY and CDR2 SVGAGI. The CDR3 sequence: CASSYGGNNEKLFF. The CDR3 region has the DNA TGTGCCAGCAGTTACGGGGGGAATAATGAAAAACTGTTTTTT.

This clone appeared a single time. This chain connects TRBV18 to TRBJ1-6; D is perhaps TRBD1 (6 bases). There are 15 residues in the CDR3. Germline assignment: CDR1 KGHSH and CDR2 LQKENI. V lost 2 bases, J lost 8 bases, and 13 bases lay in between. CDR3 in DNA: TGTGCCAGCTCACCATTAGGCAGGGGTGATTCACCCCTCCACTTT. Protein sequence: CASSPLGRGDSPLHF.

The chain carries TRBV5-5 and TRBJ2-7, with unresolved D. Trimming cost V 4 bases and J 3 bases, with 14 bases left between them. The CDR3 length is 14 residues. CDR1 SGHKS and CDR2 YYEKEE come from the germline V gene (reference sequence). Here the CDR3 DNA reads TGTGCCAGCAGCCGCTTGCCGGATTACTACGAGCAGTACTTC. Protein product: CASSRLPDYYEQYF.

CDR3 protein: CATSRGQDNEQFF. CDR3 sequence (DNA): TGTGCCACCAGCAGAGGACAGGACAATGAGCAGTTCTTC. This sequence joins TRBV15 and TRBJ2-1; tentative D call: TRBD1 (6 bases). The length of the CDR3 is 13 residues. The V end lost 1 base, the J end lost 5 bases, and 6 bases lay between the germline ends. In germline, CDR1 is LNHNV, CDR2 YYDKDF (reference sequence). Combining the CDR3 with reference TRBV15 and TRBJ2-1 gives the whole variable domain DAMVIQNPRYQVTQFGKPVTLSCSQTLNHNVMYWYQQKSSQAPKLLFHYYDKDFNNEADTPDNFQSRRPNTSFCFLDIRSPGLGDTAMYLCATSRGQDNEQFFGPGTRLTVL.

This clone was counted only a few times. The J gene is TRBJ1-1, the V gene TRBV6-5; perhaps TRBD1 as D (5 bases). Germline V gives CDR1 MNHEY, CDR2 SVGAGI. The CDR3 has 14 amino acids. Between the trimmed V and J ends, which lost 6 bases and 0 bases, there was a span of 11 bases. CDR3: CASRPREVNTEAFF. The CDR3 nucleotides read TGTGCCAGCAGACCCAGGGAGGTGAACACTGAAGCTTTCTTT.

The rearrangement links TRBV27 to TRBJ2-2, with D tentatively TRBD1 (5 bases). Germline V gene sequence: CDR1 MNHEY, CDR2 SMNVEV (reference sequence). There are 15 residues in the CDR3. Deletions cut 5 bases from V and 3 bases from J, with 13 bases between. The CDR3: CASSPQGYDTGELFF. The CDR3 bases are TGTGCCAGCAGTCCTCAGGGTTACGACACCGGGGAGCTGTTTTTT.

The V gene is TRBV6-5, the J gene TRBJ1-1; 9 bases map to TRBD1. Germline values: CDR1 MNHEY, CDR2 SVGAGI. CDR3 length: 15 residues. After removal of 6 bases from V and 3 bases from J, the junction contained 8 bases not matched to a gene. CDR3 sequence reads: CASSHYRGQDTEAFF. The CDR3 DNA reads TGTGCCAGCAGCCACTACAGGGGGCAAGACACTGAAGCTTTCTTT.

The CDR3 is CAWSVLGNTIYF. CDR3 DNA: TGTGCCTGGAGTGTTCTGGGAAACACCATATATTTT. The genes are TRBV30 and TRBJ1-3; D not certain. V lost 0 bases and J 4 bases, leaving 4 bases between the germline ends. Germline lookup yields CDR1 GTSNPN and CDR2 SVGIG (reference sequence). This CDR3 region has 12 residues.

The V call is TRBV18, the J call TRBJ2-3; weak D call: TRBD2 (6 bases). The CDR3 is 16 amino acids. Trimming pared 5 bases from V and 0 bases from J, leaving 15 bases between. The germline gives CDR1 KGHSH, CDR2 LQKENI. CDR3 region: CASSSGSGVSTDTQYF. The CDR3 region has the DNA TGTGCCAGCTCATCTGGGTCGGGGGTCAGCACAGATACGCAGTATTTT.

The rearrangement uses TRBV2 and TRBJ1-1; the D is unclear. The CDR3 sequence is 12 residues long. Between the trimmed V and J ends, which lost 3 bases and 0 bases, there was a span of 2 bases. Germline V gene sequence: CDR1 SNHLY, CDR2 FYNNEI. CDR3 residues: CASSELNTEAFF. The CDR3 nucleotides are TGTGCCAGCAGTGAGCTGAACACTGAAGCTTTCTTT.

The chain's CDR3 is CAIQQGARPEQYF. The CDR3, as DNA: TGTGCCATCCAACAGGGGGCAAGACCCGAGCAGTACTTC. This sequence joins TRBV6-5 and TRBJ2-7, with 9 bases fitting TRBD1. Germline CDR1 and CDR2: MNHEY and SVGAGI. The trim removed 10 bases at V and 6 bases at J, leaving 10 bases unmatched. This CDR3 has 13 residues.

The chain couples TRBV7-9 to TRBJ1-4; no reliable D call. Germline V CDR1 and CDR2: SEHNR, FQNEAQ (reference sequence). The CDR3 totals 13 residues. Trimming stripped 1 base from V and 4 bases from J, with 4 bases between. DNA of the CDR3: TGTGCCAGCAGCTTAGGAGATAATGAAAAACTGTTTTTT. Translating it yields CASSLGDNEKLFF.

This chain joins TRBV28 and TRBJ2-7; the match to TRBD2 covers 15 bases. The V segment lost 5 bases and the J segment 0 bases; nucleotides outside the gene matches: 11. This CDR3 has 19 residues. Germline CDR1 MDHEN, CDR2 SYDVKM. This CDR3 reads CASSRVGTSGGTSSYEQYF. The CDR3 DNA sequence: TGTGCCAGCAGTCGGGTCGGGACTAGCGGGGGGACCAGCTCCTACGAGCAGTACTTC.

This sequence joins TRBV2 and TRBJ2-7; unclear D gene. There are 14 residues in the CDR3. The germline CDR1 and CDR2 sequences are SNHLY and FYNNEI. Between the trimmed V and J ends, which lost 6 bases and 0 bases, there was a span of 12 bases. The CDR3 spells CASRELGFSYEQYF. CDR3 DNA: TGTGCCAGCAGGGAGTTAGGTTTCTCCTACGAGCAGTACTTC. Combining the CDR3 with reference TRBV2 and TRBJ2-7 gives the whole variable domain EPEVTQTPSHQVTQMGQEVILRCVPISNHLYFYWYRQILGQKVEFLVSFYNNEISEKSEIFDDQFSVERPDGSNFTLKIRSTKLEDSAMYFCASRELGFSYEQYFGPGTRLTVT.

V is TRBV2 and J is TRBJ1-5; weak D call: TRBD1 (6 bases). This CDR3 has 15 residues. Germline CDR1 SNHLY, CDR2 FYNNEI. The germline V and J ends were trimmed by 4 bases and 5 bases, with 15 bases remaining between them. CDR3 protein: CASSGSGGRDQPQHF. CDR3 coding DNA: TGTGCCAGCAGTGGATCGGGGGGGCGGGATCAGCCCCAGCATTTT.

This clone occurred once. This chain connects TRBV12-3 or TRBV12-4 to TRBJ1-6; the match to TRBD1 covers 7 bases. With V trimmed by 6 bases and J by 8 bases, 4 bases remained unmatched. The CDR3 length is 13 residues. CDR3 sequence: CASSLQGDSPLHF. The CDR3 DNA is TGTGCCAGCAGCCTCCAGGGGGATTCACCCCTCCACTTT.

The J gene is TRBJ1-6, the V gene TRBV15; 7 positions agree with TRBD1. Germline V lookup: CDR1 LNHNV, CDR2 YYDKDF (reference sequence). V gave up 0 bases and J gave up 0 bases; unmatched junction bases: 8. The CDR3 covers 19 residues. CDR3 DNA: TGTGCCACCAGCAGAGATAGGGGACAGACGAGCTCCTATAATTCACCCCTCCACTTT. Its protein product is CATSRDRGQTSSYNSPLHF.

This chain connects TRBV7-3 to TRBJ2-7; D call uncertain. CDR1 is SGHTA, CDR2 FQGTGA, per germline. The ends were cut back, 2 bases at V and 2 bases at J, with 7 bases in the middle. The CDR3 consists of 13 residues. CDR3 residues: CASSLGPPYEQYF. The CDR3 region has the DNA TGTGCCAGCAGCTTAGGTCCCCCCTACGAGCAGTACTTC.

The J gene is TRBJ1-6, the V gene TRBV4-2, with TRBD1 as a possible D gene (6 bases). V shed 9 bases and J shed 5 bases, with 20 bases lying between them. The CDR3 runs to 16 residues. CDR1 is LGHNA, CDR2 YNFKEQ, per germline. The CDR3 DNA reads TGTGCCAGTCAGTTCATCGGGGGCGTAGATAATTCACCCCTCCACTTT. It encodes CASQFIGGVDNSPLHF.

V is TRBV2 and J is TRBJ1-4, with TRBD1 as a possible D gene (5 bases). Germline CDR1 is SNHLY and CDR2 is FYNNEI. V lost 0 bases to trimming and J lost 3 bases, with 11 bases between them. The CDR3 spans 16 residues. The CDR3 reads CASSEAGKGSNEKLFF. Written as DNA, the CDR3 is TGTGCCAGCAGTGAAGCTGGAAAGGGGTCTAATGAAAAACTGTTTTTT.

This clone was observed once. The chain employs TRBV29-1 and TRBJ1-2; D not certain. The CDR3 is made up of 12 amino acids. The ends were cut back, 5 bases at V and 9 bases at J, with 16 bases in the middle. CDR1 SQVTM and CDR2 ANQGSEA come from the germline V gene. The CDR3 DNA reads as TGCAGCGTTTCGGACGGACTCATGAGCTACACCTTC. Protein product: CSVSDGLMSYTF.

The CDR3 nucleotides are TGTGCCAGCAGTTCACGACTAAACCCCCCCTACAATGAGCAGTTCTTC. Protein sequence: CASSSRLNPPYNEQFF. The chain links TRBV6-2 or TRBV6-3 to TRBJ2-1; D might be TRBD2 (5 bases). CDR1 is MNHEY, CDR2 SVGEGT, per germline. CDR3 size: 16 residues. V shed 4 bases and J shed 2 bases, with 15 bases lying between them.

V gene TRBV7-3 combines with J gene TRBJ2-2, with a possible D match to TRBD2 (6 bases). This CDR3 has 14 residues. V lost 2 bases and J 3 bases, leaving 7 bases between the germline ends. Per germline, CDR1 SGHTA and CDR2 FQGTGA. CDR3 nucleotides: TGTGCCAGCAGCTTAGGACTATACACCGGGGAGCTGTTTTTT. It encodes CASSLGLYTGELFF.

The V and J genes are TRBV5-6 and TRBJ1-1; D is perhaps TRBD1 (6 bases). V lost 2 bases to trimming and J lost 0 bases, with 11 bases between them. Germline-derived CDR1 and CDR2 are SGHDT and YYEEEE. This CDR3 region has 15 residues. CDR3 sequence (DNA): TGTGCCAGCAGCTTCCTTGACAGGATGAACACTGAAGCTTTCTTT. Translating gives CASSFLDRMNTEAFF.

CDR3 nucleotide sequence: TGTGCCAGCAGCTTGGGGGCAAGGAACACTGAAGCTTTCTTT. This translates into CASSLGARNTEAFF. The chain carries TRBV5-6 and TRBJ1-1; D is undetermined. V gave up 0 bases and J gave up 1 base, with 7 bases separating them. The CDR3 extends over 14 amino acids. Looked up from germline, CDR1 is SGHDT and CDR2 is YYEEEE. Using reference TRBV5-6 and TRBJ1-1 for the parts outside the CDR3, the full variable domain is DAGVTQSPTHLIKTRGQQVTLRCSPKSGHDTVSWYQQALGQGPQFIFQYYEEEERQRGNFPDRFSGHQFPNYSSELNVNALLLGDSALYLCASSLGARNTEAFFGQGTRLTVV.

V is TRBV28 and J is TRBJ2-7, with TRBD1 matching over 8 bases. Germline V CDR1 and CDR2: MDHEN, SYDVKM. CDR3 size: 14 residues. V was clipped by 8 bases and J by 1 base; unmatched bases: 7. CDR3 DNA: TGTGCCAGCTCTCTACACAGGGGGTCCTACGAGCAGTACTTC. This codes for CASSLHRGSYEQYF.

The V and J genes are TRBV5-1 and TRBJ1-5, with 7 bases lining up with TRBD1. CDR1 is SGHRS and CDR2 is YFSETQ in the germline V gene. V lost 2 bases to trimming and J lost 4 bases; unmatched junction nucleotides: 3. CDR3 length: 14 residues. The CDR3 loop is CASSLGGGNQPQHF. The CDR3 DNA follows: TGCGCCAGCAGCTTAGGGGGCGGGAATCAGCCCCAGCATTTT.

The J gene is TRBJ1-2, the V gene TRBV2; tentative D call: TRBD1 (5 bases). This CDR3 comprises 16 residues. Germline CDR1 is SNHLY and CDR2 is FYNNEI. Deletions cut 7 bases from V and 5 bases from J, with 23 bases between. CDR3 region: CASTVRPGLTRYGYTF. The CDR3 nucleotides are TGTGCCAGCACCGTAAGGCCGGGACTAACCAGATATGGCTACACCTTC.

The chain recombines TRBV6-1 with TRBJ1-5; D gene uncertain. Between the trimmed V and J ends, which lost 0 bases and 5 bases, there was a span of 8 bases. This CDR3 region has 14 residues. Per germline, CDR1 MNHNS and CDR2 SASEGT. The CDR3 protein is CASSEAGLYQPQHF. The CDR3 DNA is TGTGCCAGCAGTGAAGCCGGACTTTATCAGCCCCAGCATTTT.

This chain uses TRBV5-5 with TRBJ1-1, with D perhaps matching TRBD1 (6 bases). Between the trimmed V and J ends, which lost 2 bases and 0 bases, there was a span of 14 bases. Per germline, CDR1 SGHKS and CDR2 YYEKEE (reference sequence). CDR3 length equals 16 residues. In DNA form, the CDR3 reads TGTGCCAGCAGCTTTACTTCGGGACAACTGAACACTGAAGCTTTCTTT. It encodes CASSFTSGQLNTEAFF.